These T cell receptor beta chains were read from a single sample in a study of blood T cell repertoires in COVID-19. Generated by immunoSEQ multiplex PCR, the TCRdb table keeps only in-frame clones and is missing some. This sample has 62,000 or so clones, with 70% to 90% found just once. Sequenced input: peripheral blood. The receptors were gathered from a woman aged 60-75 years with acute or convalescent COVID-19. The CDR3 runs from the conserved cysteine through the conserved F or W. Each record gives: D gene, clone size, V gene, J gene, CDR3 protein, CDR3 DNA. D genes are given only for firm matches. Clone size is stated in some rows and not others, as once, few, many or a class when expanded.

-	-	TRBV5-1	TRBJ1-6	CASSEVGGSNSPLHF	TGCGCCAGCAGCGAAGTCGGGGGTTCTAATTCACCCCTCCACTTT
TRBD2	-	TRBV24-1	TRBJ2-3	CATSERTSGRSTDTQYF	TGTGCCACCAGTGAACGGACTAGCGGGAGGAGCACAGATACGCAGTATTTT
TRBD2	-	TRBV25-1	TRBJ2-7	CASSGGTSGSNEQYF	TGTGCCAGCAGTGGAGGGACTAGCGGGAGCAACGAGCAGTACTTC
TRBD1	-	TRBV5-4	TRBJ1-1	CASRRDRANTEAFF	TGTGCCAGCAGACGCGACAGGGCGAACACTGAAGCTTTCTTT
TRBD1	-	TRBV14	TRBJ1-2	CASSPWGTVNYGYTF	TGTGCCAGCAGCCCCTGGGGGACAGTTAACTATGGCTACACCTTC
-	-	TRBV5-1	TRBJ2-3	CASSAGMVGGTDTQYF	TGCGCCAGCAGCGCCGGCATGGTCGGGGGCACAGATACGCAGTATTTT
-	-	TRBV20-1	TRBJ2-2	CSASSYGRGATGELFF	TGCAGTGCTAGTTCTTACGGGAGAGGTGCCACCGGGGAGCTGTTTTTT
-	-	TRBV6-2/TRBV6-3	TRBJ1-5	CASSQQGGQPQHF	TGTGCCAGCAGTCAACAGGGCGGTCAGCCCCAGCATTTT
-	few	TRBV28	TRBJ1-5	CASSFFTGDYGNQPQHF	TGTGCCAGCAGTTTCTTCACCGGGGACTACGGCAATCAGCCCCAGCATTTT
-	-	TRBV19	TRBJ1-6	CASSQRQDNSPLHF	TGTGCCAGTAGTCAGAGACAGGATAATTCACCCCTCCACTTT
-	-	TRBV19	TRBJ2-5	CASSYRTTHETQYF	TGTGCCAGTAGTTACCGGACTACCCACGAGACCCAGTACTTC
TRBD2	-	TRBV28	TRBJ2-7	CASSLLASGGALEAPRYEQYF	TGTGCCAGCAGTTTATTGGCTAGCGGGGGGGCCTTGGAGGCTCCACGCTACGAGCAGTACTTC
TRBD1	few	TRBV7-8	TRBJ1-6	CASSSGQVYNSPLHF	TGTGCCAGCAGCTCCGGACAGGTTTATAATTCACCCCTCCACTTT
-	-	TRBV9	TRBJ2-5	CASSEEGLAKGETQYF	TGTGCCAGCAGCGAGGAGGGGCTAGCGAAGGGAGAGACCCAGTACTTC
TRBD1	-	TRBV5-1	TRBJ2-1	CASSDGTGSYNEQFF	TGCGCCAGCAGCGATGGGACAGGCTCCTACAATGAGCAGTTCTTC
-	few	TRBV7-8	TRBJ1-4	CASSLGYGVGEKLFF	TGTGCCAGCAGCTTAGGTTACGGGGTCGGTGAAAAACTGTTTTTT
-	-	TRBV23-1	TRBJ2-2	CASSQSAPSSRGGELFF	TGCGCCAGCAGTCAATCAGCTCCCTCCTCCCGCGGCGGGGAGCTGTTTTTT
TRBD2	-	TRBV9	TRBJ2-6	CASSPRTSGVITGANVLTF	TGTGCCAGCAGCCCTAGGACTAGCGGGGTCATTACTGGGGCCAACGTCCTGACTTTC
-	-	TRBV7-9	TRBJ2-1	CASSPPSTGEQFF	TGTGCCAGCAGCCCCCCCAGTACGGGAGAGCAGTTCTTC
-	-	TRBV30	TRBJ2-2	CAWSSGNTGELFF	TGTGCCTGGAGTAGCGGGAACACCGGGGAGCTGTTTTTT
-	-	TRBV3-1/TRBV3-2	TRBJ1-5	CASSQGVVQGGQPQHF	TGTGCCAGCAGCCAAGGTGTGGTGCAGGGAGGCCAGCCCCAGCATTTT
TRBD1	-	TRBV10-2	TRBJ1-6	CASTRQGGSYSPLHF	TGCGCCAGCACTAGACAGGGGGGCTCTTATTCACCCCTCCACTTT
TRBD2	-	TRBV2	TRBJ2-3	CASSGLAGGADTQYF	TGTGCCAGCAGTGGGCTAGCGGGAGGGGCAGATACGCAGTATTTT
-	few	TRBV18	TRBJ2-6	CASSPPGASGANVLTF	TGTGCCAGCTCACCACCGGGCGCCTCTGGGGCCAACGTCCTGACTTTC
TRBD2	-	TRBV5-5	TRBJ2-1	CASSSTGLAGEGEQFF	TGTGCCAGCAGCTCAACGGGACTAGCGGGAGAGGGTGAGCAGTTCTTC
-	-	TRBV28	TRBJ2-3	CASSLLRGYTDTQYF	TGTGCCAGCAGTTTACTCCGGGGGTACACAGATACGCAGTATTTT
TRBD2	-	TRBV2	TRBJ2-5	CASRETSGSGSETQYF	TGTGCCAGCAGGGAGACTAGCGGGAGTGGTTCGGAGACCCAGTACTTC
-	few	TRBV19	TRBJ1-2	CASSPYRGAGYTF	TGTGCCAGTAGTCCATATAGGGGTGCTGGCTACACCTTC
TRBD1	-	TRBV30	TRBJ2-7	CAWSSDRVDSYEQYF	TGTGCCTGGAGTTCCGACAGGGTGGACTCCTACGAGCAGTACTTC
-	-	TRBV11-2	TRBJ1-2	CASSLGVLPGVAYGYTF	TGTGCCAGCAGCTTAGGGGTTCTTCCAGGGGTCGCCTATGGCTACACCTTC
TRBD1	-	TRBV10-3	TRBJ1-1	CAIRTFLTGASKSEAFF	TGTGCCATCCGGACGTTTCTGACAGGGGCTAGTAAATCTGAAGCTTTCTTT
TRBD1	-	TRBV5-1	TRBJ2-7	CASSPGQGANEQYF	TGCGCCAGCAGCCCGGGACAGGGGGCGAACGAGCAGTACTTC
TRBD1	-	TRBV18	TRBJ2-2	CASSPTGDDTGELFF	TGTGCCAGCTCACCTACAGGGGACGACACCGGGGAGCTGTTTTTT
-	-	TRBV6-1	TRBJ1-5	CASSDRGRGANQPQHF	TGTGCCAGCAGTGATAGGGGAAGAGGTGCAAATCAGCCCCAGCATTTT
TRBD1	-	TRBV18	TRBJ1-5	CASSPPGTGGLGNQPQHF	TGTGCCAGCTCACCGCCCGGGACAGGGGGTTTGGGCAATCAGCCCCAGCATTTT
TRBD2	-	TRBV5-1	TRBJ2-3	CASRPTSGRAADTQYF	TGCGCCAGCAGGCCTACTAGCGGGAGAGCGGCAGATACGCAGTATTTT
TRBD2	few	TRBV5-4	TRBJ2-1	CASRDTSGRVKNEQFF	TGTGCCAGCAGGGATACTAGCGGGAGGGTTAAGAATGAGCAGTTCTTC
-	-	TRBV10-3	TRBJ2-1	CAISESREAYNEQFF	TGTGCCATCAGTGAGTCCCGGGAAGCCTACAATGAGCAGTTCTTC
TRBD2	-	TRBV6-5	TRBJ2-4	CASSYSAGGHKNIQYF	TGTGCCAGCAGTTACTCAGCGGGGGGCCACAAAAACATTCAGTACTTC
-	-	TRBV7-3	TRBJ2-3	CASSLTWDLADTQYF	TGTGCCAGCAGCTTAACGTGGGACTTGGCAGATACGCAGTATTTT
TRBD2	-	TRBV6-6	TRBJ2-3	CASSPLLAGGITDTQYF	TGTGCCAGCAGTCCCCTCCTCGCGGGAGGTATCACAGATACGCAGTATTTT
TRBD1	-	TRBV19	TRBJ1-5	CASTLMGTGGTNQPQHF	TGTGCCAGTACCCTTATGGGGACAGGGGGGACAAATCAGCCCCAGCATTTT
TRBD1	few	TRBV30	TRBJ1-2	CASTGGAIYGYTF	TGTGCCTCTACAGGGGGCGCGATTTATGGCTACACCTTC